This T cell receptor (beta chain) was recovered during a study of blood T cell repertoires in COVID-19. Study-level background: Spain, Italy and the United States supplied samples that represented acute and convalescent COVID-19. Nucleic acid was either cDNA or gDNA, and it came from T cells, B-cell-depleted T cells, or PBMCs.

The ends lost 2 bases at V and 2 bases at J; junction bases unmatched: 10. Germline CDR1 is ENHRY and CDR2 is SYGVKD. This CDR3 contains 17 residues. Under the authors' procedure: The assay estimated nucleated cells by amplifying reference gene primers. Libraries were prepared by immunoSEQ multiplex PCR; TCRdb keeps only in-frame clonotypes and omits some of them. The V and J calls and clone size come from that table; D and trimming were worked out from the DNA. The sample includes some 250,000 clones, over 75% of them seen just once. This TCR was sampled from a woman in her 30s with acute or convalescent COVID-19. Specimen: peripheral blood. The chain has TRBV10-3 and TRBJ1-2, with 8 nucleotides matching TRBD1. CDR3 in DNA: TGTGCCATCAGTGAGCCCACACGGACAGGGAGAAACTATGGCTACACCTTC. It encodes CAISEPTRTGRNYGYTF.